This T cell receptor beta chain is from a study of blood T cell repertoires in COVID-19. The CDR3 is made up of 13 amino acids. CDR1 and CDR2 (germline): SGHTA, FQGNSA. V gave up 8 bases and J gave up 4 bases; unmatched junction bases: 7. In the original workflow: Amplification from reference gene primers served as the basis for estimated nucleated cell counts. Libraries were prepared by immunoSEQ multiplex PCR; TCRdb keeps only in-frame clonotypes and omits some of them. V and J calls and clone size are given by that table; D and trimming were obtained from the DNA. The table lists about 300,000 clones, 80% to 90% of them singletons.

The sample consisted of PBMCs or T cells enriched from blood (not recorded which). This receptor was taken from a man in his thirties or forties who had recovered from COVID-19. The chain carries TRBV7-2 and TRBJ2-5, with 7 nucleotides matching TRBD2. CDR3 sequence reads: CASDGGRGETQYF. As DNA, the CDR3 is TGTGCCAGCGATGGCGGGAGAGGAGAGACCCAGTACTTC.